The 22 T cell receptor beta chains presented below share a single source sample, sequenced in a study of OX40 agonist ivuxolimab in advanced cancers. Using immunoSEQ multiplex PCR, the repertoire was profiled, and TCRdb retains in-frame clones only, with some absent. The sample includes roughly 99,000 clones, around 90% of them seen just once. This specimen was CD4+ or CD8+ T cells sorted from blood, taken in a trial of the OX40 agonist ivuxolimab. The receptors here all came from an adult with an advanced solid tumor such as melanoma, head and neck, liver or kidney cancer.

The V gene is TRBV6-1, the J gene TRBJ2-7; no reliable D call. The germline V gene encodes CDR1 MNHNS and CDR2 SASEGT. The CDR3 spans 13 residues. The germline V and J ends were trimmed by 6 bases and 3 bases, with 12 bases remaining between them. CDR3 loop: CASRDGMSYEQYF. Written as DNA, the CDR3 is TGTGCCAGCAGGGACGGTATGAGCTACGAGCAGTACTTC.

The chain recombines TRBV11-2 with TRBJ2-3; the D gene is possibly TRBD2 (5 bases). CDR1 is SGHAT and CDR2 is FQNNGV in the germline V gene. V gave up 7 bases and J gave up 4 bases, with 12 bases separating them. This CDR3 spans 13 amino acids. The DNA of the CDR3 is TGTGCCAGCACCGTCCCCGGGGCAGATACGCAGTATTTT. Translated, it gives CASTVPGADTQYF.

The chain is built from TRBV5-4 and TRBJ1-4, with a tentative D call TRBD1 (6 bases). Between the trimmed V and J ends, which lost 3 bases and 0 bases, there was a span of 12 bases. The CDR3 covers 16 residues. Germline V gene data show CDR1 as SGHNT and CDR2 as YYREEE (reference sequence). The chain's CDR3 is CASSWDTEATNEKLFF. Written as DNA, the CDR3 is TGTGCCAGCAGCTGGGACACAGAGGCAACTAATGAAAAACTGTTTTTT. The whole variable domain, filled in from reference TRBV5-4 and TRBJ1-4, reads ETGVTQSPTHLIKTRGQQVTLRCSSQSGHNTVSWYQQALGQGPQFIFQYYREEENGRGNFPPRFSGLQFPNYSSELNVNALELDDSALYLCASSWDTEATNEKLFFGSGTQLSVL.

This clone appeared a few times. The chain links TRBV7-3 to TRBJ2-2; 7 nucleotides agree with TRBD1. V shed 3 bases and J 6 bases; nucleotides not matched to a gene: 10. Germline V gene sequence: CDR1 SGHTA, CDR2 FQGTGA. The CDR3 runs to 16 residues. CDR3 sequence reads: CASSFPGGDLSGELFF. CDR3 sequence (DNA): TGTGCCAGCAGCTTCCCAGGGGGAGACCTCTCCGGGGAGCTGTTTTTT.

CDR3 sequence: CASSPGQGNTGELFF. The DNA for the CDR3 is TGCGCCAGCAGTCCGGGACAGGGGAACACCGGGGAGCTGTTTTTT. The gene calls are TRBV10-1 and TRBJ2-2; TRBD1 matches at 9 bases. CDR1 is WNHNN, CDR2 SYGVQD, per germline (reference sequence). J lost 1 base, V lost 5 bases, and 2 bases had no gene match. CDR3 length: 15 residues.

This chain connects TRBV5-4 to TRBJ2-3, with D unresolved. The V gene's germline CDR1 is SGHNT and CDR2 YYREEE (reference sequence). This CDR3 spans 13 amino acids. V was cut by 4 bases and J by 2 bases, with 8 bases left in between. The CDR3 protein is CASSPTNTDTQYF. CDR3 nucleotides: TGTGCCAGCAGCCCCACAAACACAGATACGCAGTATTTT.

The rearrangement uses TRBV6-6 and TRBJ2-7; D is uncertain. The CDR3 runs to 11 residues. The germline V and J ends were trimmed by 2 bases and 6 bases, with 5 bases remaining between them. Germline V CDR1 and CDR2: MNHNY, SVGAGI (reference sequence). The CDR3 nucleotides read TGTGCCAGCAGTTACAGCGTCGAGCAGTACTTC. Translating gives CASSYSVEQYF.

V is TRBV19 and J is TRBJ2-6, with 10 bases lining up with TRBD1. This CDR3 is 18 amino acids long. Germline-derived CDR1 and CDR2 are LNHDA and SQIVND (reference sequence). V gave up 1 base and J gave up 0 bases; unmatched junction bases: 3. Here the CDR3 reads CASSIGQGAASGANVLTF. CDR3 DNA sequence: TGTGCCAGTAGTATAGGACAGGGGGCCGCCTCTGGGGCCAACGTCCTGACTTTC.

The rearrangement links TRBV5-4 to TRBJ1-6; possibly TRBD1 for D (6 bases). Trimming took 7 bases from V and 0 from J, leaving 17 bases between them. There are 17 residues in the CDR3. Germline assignment: CDR1 SGHNT and CDR2 YYREEE (reference sequence). DNA for the CDR3: TGTGCCAGCCTGAAGGGGGGAGCAAGCTCCTATAATTCACCCCTCCACTTT. Translated, it gives CASLKGGASSYNSPLHF. Together with reference TRBV5-4 and TRBJ1-6, the CDR3 gives the full variable domain: ETGVTQSPTHLIKTRGQQVTLRCSSQSGHNTVSWYQQALGQGPQFIFQYYREEENGRGNFPPRFSGLQFPNYSSELNVNALELDDSALYLCASLKGGASSYNSPLHFGNGTRLTVT.

The chain couples TRBV19 to TRBJ1-3; D perhaps matches TRBD1 (6 bases). V dropped 5 bases and J dropped 0 bases, with 11 bases sitting between them. CDR3 length equals 15 residues. Germline CDR1 and CDR2: LNHDA and SQIVND (reference sequence). The CDR3 bases are TGTGCCAGTAGTGTGACAGGAGACTCTGGAAACACCATATATTTT. This sequence encodes CASSVTGDSGNTIYF.

V usage is TRBV7-3 and J usage is TRBJ1-1; TRBD1 might be the D (5 bases). Trimming left V 2 bases short and J 5 bases short, with 12 bases between. The CDR3 is made up of 14 amino acids. Germline V gene sequence: CDR1 SGHTA, CDR2 FQGTGA. Here the CDR3 reads CASSLGTSGTEAFF. The DNA for the CDR3 is TGTGCCAGCAGCTTAGGGACTTCGGGGACTGAAGCTTTCTTT.

The chain joins TRBV28 to TRBJ1-2; no clear D gene. Germline V gene sequence: CDR1 MDHEN, CDR2 SYDVKM. CDR3 length: 11 amino acids. Trimming left V 4 bases short and J 7 bases short, with 7 bases between. This CDR3 reads CASSSTSGYTF. The CDR3 DNA is TGTGCCAGCAGTTCCACGAGTGGCTACACCTTC.

As DNA, the CDR3 is TGCGCCAGCAGCTTGGAGAAGGGAAGGACAGATACGCAGTATTTT. The encoded protein is CASSLEKGRTDTQYF. V usage is TRBV5-1 and J usage is TRBJ2-3; D uncertain. This CDR3 has 15 residues. Germline lookup yields CDR1 SGHRS and CDR2 YFSETQ. With 0 bases removed from V and 3 bases from J, the gap between germline ends came to 11 bases.

The chain uses TRBV7-2 and TRBJ1-6, with TRBD1 matching over 9 bases. The CDR3 spans 16 residues. V lost 5 bases to trimming and J lost 8 bases; unmatched junction nucleotides: 10. Germline V gene lookup returns CDR1 SGHTA and CDR2 FQGNSA. This chain's CDR3 is CASSPRSGQGDSPLHF. The CDR3 DNA is TGTGCCAGCAGCCCACGGTCGGGACAGGGCGATTCACCCCTCCACTTT.

The chain recombines TRBV4-1 with TRBJ2-7; D is tentatively TRBD1 or TRBD2 (5 bases each). Trimming cost V 4 bases and J 0 bases, with 16 bases left between them. This CDR3 comprises 16 residues. Germline assignment: CDR1 MGHRA and CDR2 YSYEKL. As DNA, the CDR3 is TGCGCCAGCAGCCCCCCACCGGGACGAAACTCCTACGAGCAGTACTTC. Protein sequence: CASSPPPGRNSYEQYF.

This clone has only one observation. The chain carries TRBV19 and TRBJ2-2; D unresolved. V was shortened by 3 bases and J by 7 bases, with 9 bases between the two germline ends. Germline lookup yields CDR1 LNHDA and CDR2 SQIVND (reference sequence). The CDR3 has 13 amino acids. CDR3 nucleotide sequence: TGTGCCAGTAGTATTATGGGGAACGGGGAGCTGTTTTTT. This codes for CASSIMGNGELFF.

The chain couples TRBV7-3 to TRBJ2-2; 7 bases align to TRBD2. The trim removed 5 bases at V and 4 bases at J, leaving 7 bases unmatched. Germline loops: CDR1 SGHTA, CDR2 FQGTGA. The CDR3 loop spans 15 amino acids. This CDR3 reads CASSGSGMPTGELFF. CDR3 coding DNA: TGTGCCAGCAGCGGCAGCGGGATGCCCACCGGGGAGCTGTTTTTT.

This clone was picked up one time. V gene TRBV18 combines with J gene TRBJ2-7, with D perhaps TRBD1 (6 bases). The V end was cut by 2 bases, the J end by 2 bases, with 7 bases between. Germline V gives CDR1 KGHSH, CDR2 LQKENI. There are 13 residues in the CDR3. CDR3 in amino acids: CASSPRDTYEQYF. CDR3 coding DNA: TGTGCCAGCTCACCAAGGGACACCTACGAGCAGTACTTC.

V is TRBV4-2 and J is TRBJ2-3; 8 bases align to TRBD2. Germline V gives CDR1 LGHNA, CDR2 YNFKEQ. V dropped 3 bases and J dropped 4; count of bases not matched to a gene: 21. CDR3 length: 20 residues. The CDR3 reads CASSQRATANSGRSPDTQYF. The CDR3 nucleotides are TGTGCCAGCAGCCAGCGGGCAACCGCCAACAGCGGGAGAAGCCCAGATACGCAGTATTTT.

The DNA for the CDR3 is TGTGCCAGCAGCTTCCTTTCGGACCCTAACACCGGGGAGCTGTTTTTT. Translated, it gives CASSFLSDPNTGELFF. This chain uses TRBV7-9 with TRBJ2-2; D is ambiguous. The CDR3 covers 16 residues. Between the trimmed V and J ends, which lost 3 bases and 2 bases, there was a span of 13 bases. Germline CDR1 SEHNR, CDR2 FQNEAQ (reference sequence).

This sequence joins TRBV5-4 and TRBJ1-2, with D maybe TRBD1 (6 bases). The V gene's germline CDR1 is SGHNT and CDR2 YYREEE (reference sequence). V was trimmed by 0 bases and J by 4 bases, leaving 10 bases between them. The CDR3 covers 14 residues. The CDR3 is CASSLVTGSYGYTF. The CDR3 bases are TGTGCCAGCAGCTTGGTTACAGGGTCCTATGGCTACACCTTC.

Comments on this clone: In the same sample, other DNA sequences code for this CDR3. The gene calls are TRBV18 and TRBJ2-2; D ambiguous. CDR1 and CDR2 from the germline V gene are KGHSH and LQKENI. V was clipped by 6 bases and J by 2 bases, with 4 bases between them. The CDR3 has 12 amino acids. The CDR3 here is CASSPNTGELFF. The CDR3 DNA follows: TGTGCCAGCTCGCCTAACACCGGGGAGCTGTTTTTT.